The clone carrying this TCR beta chain was picked up a small number of times. Its target is unknown. The sample originates from a study of cytomegalovirus exposure and HLA in healthy donors. Notes on the study in general: Previously analyzed data showed that most TCR beta V segments were productive at a frequency of about 90% or about 30%.

In the PCR, 60 Vbeta and 13 Jbeta primers were used. Only in-frame clones appear in the TCRdb table, and some are missing; sequencing was by immunoSEQ multiplex PCR. The sample holds around 40,000 clones, nearly 70% seen once. With 5 bases removed from V and 4 bases from J, the gap between germline ends came to 9 bases. This CDR3 has 12 amino acids. Germline V gene data show CDR1 as SGHRS and CDR2 as YFSETQ. The chain has TRBV5-1 and TRBJ1-2; D unclear. Source material: PBMCs. This receptor was obtained from a man aged 30 to 45 in good health and CMV-seronegative. CDR3 protein: CASRREGYGYTF. The CDR3 nucleotides read TGCGCCAGCAGGAGGGAAGGCTATGGCTACACCTTC. Full variable domain (rest looked up from reference TRBV5-1 and TRBJ1-2): KAGVTQTPRYLIKTRGQQVTLSCSPISGHRSVSWYQQTPGQGLQFLFEYFSETQRNKGNFPGRFSGRQFSNSRSEMNVSTLELGDSALYLCASRREGYGYTFGSGTRLTVV.